The clone carrying this TCR beta chain was observed at least ten times. Antigen unknown. The data belong to a study of T cells in Graves' hyperthyroidism and ophthalmopathy. Exclusion of patients followed from uncontrolled infection, other autoimmune disease, pregnancy or lactation. Findings and caveats of the study: In the blood, most expanded thyroid clonotypes above 0.001 appeared as well.

CDR1 and CDR2 (germline): SGHRS, YFSETQ. The CDR3 runs 16 residues. With V trimmed by 4 bases and J by 0 bases, 7 bases remained unmatched. Using RNA transcripts as the source, TCR beta CDR3 regions were amplified. First-round RT-PCR targeting the TCR CDR3 was performed with the HTBI primer set. TCRdb ran MiXCR on the multiplex PCR reads and lists one entry per CDR3 protein. This sample carries approximately 520,000 distinct CDR3 sequences, 24% of them seen once, and the ten largest clones take over 9%. This sequence was found in a woman in her 30s with Graves' ophthalmopathy. The chain has TRBV5-1 and TRBJ1-1; 9 bases fit TRBD1. What was sequenced was blood. The CDR3 bases are TGCGCCAGCAGCCGAGAGGGACAGGGAGTGAACACTGAAGCTTTCTTT. As protein: CASSREGQGVNTEAFF.